This TCR beta chain was recovered during a study of blood T cell repertoires in COVID-19. Study-level background: From T cells, B-cell-depleted T cells, or PBMCs came the material, which was cDNA or gDNA.

TCRdb's copy holds only in-frame clones and misses some; the assay was immunoSEQ multiplex PCR. The data show under 150,000 clones, with roughly nine tenths seen just once and around 3.3% held by the top ten. This CDR3 contains 14 residues. Germline V lookup: CDR1 MDHEN, CDR2 SYDVKM. The receptor was isolated from a woman in her sixties with active COVID-19. Sequencing used peripheral blood. The chain employs TRBV28 and TRBJ2-7, with TRBD2 matching over 9 bases. The CDR3 coding sequence is TGTGCAACCATGGACGGCGGGAGGGCCGGCGAGCAGTACTTC. Translated, it gives CATMDGGRAGEQYF.